Listed below are T cell receptor beta chains from one sample, sequenced in a study of T cell responses to AZD1222 COVID-19 vaccine. Profiled with immunoSEQ multiplex PCR; TCRdb holds only in-frame clones, not every one. The sample yields 100,000 to 150,000 clones, approximately 85% seen once. The sequencing used peripheral blood, collected 28 days after the second AZD1222 dose. The receptors derive from an adult who received the AZD1222 COVID-19 vaccine. The CDR3 runs from the conserved cysteine through the conserved F or W.

V,J,CDR3
TRBV5-4,TRBJ2-1,CASSFLSNNEQFF
TRBV5-1,TRBJ2-1,CASSPDPRANNEQFF
TRBV27,TRBJ1-2,CASSLFRGDGYTF
TRBV7-9,TRBJ2-1,CASSPGTGGVNEQFF
TRBV27,TRBJ1-2,CASTSLSGEGYGYTF
TRBV11-3,TRBJ1-1,CASSYQGRNTEAFF
TRBV5-1,TRBJ1-2,CASSFRGGYTF
TRBV6-5,TRBJ2-2,CAIVNLAGELFF
TRBV11-2,TRBJ1-4,CASSSESTNEKLFF
TRBV28,TRBJ1-5,CASTAGGLHQPQHF
TRBV6-5,TRBJ1-5,CASSRGPNQPQHF
TRBV2,TRBJ1-1,CASIGEGLIGTEAFF
TRBV10-3,TRBJ2-7,CAIRGGDALYEQYF
TRBV18,TRBJ1-5,CASSSGTPDGQPQHF
TRBV7-3,TRBJ2-2,CASSTQTGAGELFF
TRBV7-2,TRBJ2-3,CASSSYTSTDTQYF
TRBV10-1,TRBJ1-2,CATPPRGHGYTF
TRBV24-1,TRBJ1-4,CATSDSLPGNEKLFF
TRBV12-3/TRBV12-4,TRBJ1-2,CASKVRDSGYTF
TRBV6-5,TRBJ1-1,CASSFRRAGNTEAFF
TRBV4-1,TRBJ1-2,CASSLIYPGGSSGYTF
TRBV11-3,TRBJ2-7,CASSLDGAEQYF
TRBV6-5,TRBJ1-6,CASSPASSSGSPLHF
TRBV5-8,TRBJ1-5,CASSRGQGGPQPQHF
TRBV6-5,TRBJ1-1,CASSWDGRTEAFF
TRBV19,TRBJ1-5,CASIGFDDKLGNQPQHF
TRBV5-6,TRBJ2-5,CASSSVGDWRETQYF
TRBV28,TRBJ2-1,CASSITSGGYNEQFF
TRBV3-1/TRBV3-2,TRBJ2-1,CASSQERAGRPPRNEQFF
TRBV28,TRBJ1-1,CASIGGNRDTEAFF
TRBV7-2,TRBJ2-5,CASSPKETQYF
TRBV9,TRBJ2-1,CASSGADEQFF
TRBV27,TRBJ1-4,CASSFRGLNEKLFF
TRBV12-3/TRBV12-4,TRBJ1-6,CAIDRPSPLHF
TRBV3-1/TRBV3-2,TRBJ1-5,CASSHRGDNQPQHF
TRBV5-6,TRBJ2-1,CASSSLGDRGYEQFF
TRBV6-4,TRBJ2-1,CASRKDRAGEEQFF
TRBV4-3,TRBJ2-7,CASSQDRSSYEQYF
TRBV5-4,TRBJ1-5,CASSNRAGGVNQPQHF
TRBV4-3,TRBJ2-1,CASSQVGQGAGFSNEQFF
TRBV6-4,TRBJ2-1,CASGVPLAPHYNEQFF
TRBV7-3,TRBJ2-3,CASSLNVAGGFTDTQYF
TRBV5-6,TRBJ2-3,CASSLPGATDTQYF
TRBV6-6,TRBJ1-5,CASSPALNSNQPQHF
TRBV4-1,TRBJ1-1,CASRPGQGSWRGTEAFF
TRBV5-1,TRBJ1-5,CASSQGGSNQPQHF
TRBV19,TRBJ1-1,CASSENTEAFF
TRBV4-3,TRBJ1-5,CASSQEIGINQPQHF
TRBV9,TRBJ1-1,CASSAPSGGLETEAFF
TRBV28,TRBJ2-7,CASSLYGKIYEQYF
TRBV7-2,TRBJ1-2,CASSLGGTVRNYGYTF
TRBV7-2,TRBJ2-1,CASSPRGREQFF
TRBV12-3/TRBV12-4,TRBJ1-1,CASGGRGYTEAFF
TRBV5-4,TRBJ1-3,CASSLVPGNTIYF